The clone carrying this T cell receptor (beta chain) was seen many times. Its target is not known. CDR3 length: 16 residues. Germline V lookup: CDR1 MDHEN, CDR2 SYDVKM. With 7 bases clipped from V and 1 base from J, the junction kept 8 bases outside the gene matches. The data belong to a study of T cells in Graves' hyperthyroidism and ophthalmopathy. Overall study results and limits: Among thyroid clonotypes expanded above 0.001, most also appeared in blood.

Each patient was aged 18 to 65 and had newly diagnosed hyperthyroidism of under 2 months' duration. Diagnosis rested on symptoms, serum thyroxine and TRAb, thyroid ultrasound, and orbital computed tomography. Fresh peripheral blood, roughly 9.8 ml of it, supplied the PBMCs. TCR beta CDR3 sequences were amplified from RNA transcripts. HTBI primers were used for first-round RT-PCR of the TCR CDR3. TCRdb called the multiplex PCR reads again in MiXCR, with one record for every CDR3 protein. The sample has roughly 200,000 distinct CDR3 sequences; about 16% are singletons. Sequenced: blood. The rearrangement links TRBV28 to TRBJ1-5; TRBD1 matches 9 bases. This clonotype originated in a man between 40 and 49 years old with Graves' hyperthyroidism. The CDR3 DNA is TGTGCCAGCAAAATGGGTGGGACAGGGAGCAATCAGCCCCAGCATTTT. Translated: CASKMGGTGSNQPQHF.